These 32 T cell receptor beta chains were all obtained from the same sample, sequenced in a study of blood T cell repertoires in COVID-19. Only in-frame clones appear in the TCRdb table, and some are missing; sequencing was by immunoSEQ multiplex PCR. The data show about 130,000 clones, with around nine tenths seen just once and about 4.6% held by the top ten. Specimen: peripheral blood. The receptors come from a man aged 55 to 69 with COVID-19, enrolled during active disease.

The chain joins TRBV3-1 (or the pseudogene TRBV3-2) to TRBJ1-4, with TRBD1 matching 7 bases. This CDR3 contains 17 residues. Germline CDR1 is LGHDT and CDR2 is YNNKEL (reference sequence). V shed 1 base, J shed 3 bases, and the junction held 8 bases outside the gene matches. CDR3 protein: CASSQVTGNGSNEKLFF. The CDR3 DNA sequence: TGTGCCAGCAGCCAAGTGACAGGGAATGGATCTAATGAAAAACTGTTTTTT.

CDR3 loop: CASTGLARDTQYF. CDR3 DNA: TGTGCCAGCACCGGACTAGCAAGAGATACGCAGTATTTT. This chain links TRBV9 with TRBJ2-3; TRBD2 agrees at 8 bases. V was pared by 6 bases and J by 5 bases, with 5 bases of the junction left unmatched. The V gene's germline CDR1 is SGDLS and CDR2 YYNGEE. This CDR3 has 13 amino acids.

The chain joins TRBV5-1 to TRBJ1-4; 9 nucleotides agree with TRBD1. Germline CDR1 is SGHRS and CDR2 is YFSETQ. The CDR3 is made up of 14 amino acids. Trimming removed 4 bases from V and 8 bases from J; junction bases left unmatched: 6. The CDR3 DNA follows: TGCGCCAGCAGCATGGGACAGGGTGGGGAAAAACTGTTTTTT. Amino acid sequence: CASSMGQGGEKLFF.

The chain employs TRBV24-1 and TRBJ2-1; D gene uncertain. Germline V gene data show CDR1 as KGHDR and CDR2 as SFDVKD. V gave up 7 bases and J gave up 5 bases, with 17 bases separating them. CDR3 length: 15 residues. CDR3 nucleotides: TGTGCCACCAGAGATGCATTGGCGGCTGACAATGAGCAGTTCTTC. Its protein product is CATRDALAADNEQFF.

The J gene is TRBJ2-3, the V gene TRBV2; 8 nucleotides line up with TRBD1. Per the germline V gene, CDR1 is SNHLY and CDR2 is FYNNEI. Trimming took 10 bases from V and 6 from J; bases not matched to a gene: 9. The CDR3 length is 13 residues. CDR3 in amino acids: CATTGGTGDTQYF. The CDR3 bases are TGTGCCACTACAGGGGGGACCGGCGATACGCAGTATTTT. Supplemented by reference TRBV2 and TRBJ2-3, the full variable domain reads EPEVTQTPSHQVTQMGQEVILRCVPISNHLYFYWYRQILGQKVEFLVSFYNNEISEKSEIFDDQFSVERPDGSNFTLKIRSTKLEDSAMYFCATTGGTGDTQYFGPGTRLTVL.

The genes are TRBV4-2 and TRBJ2-1; TRBD2 matches at 11 bases. With 5 bases clipped from V and 6 bases from J, the junction kept 9 bases outside the gene matches. Germline-derived CDR1 and CDR2 are LGHNA and YNFKEQ. This CDR3 contains 16 residues. The CDR3 DNA reads TGTGCCAGCAGCGAGGCTAGCGGGAGGTTGGGCAATGAGCAGTTCTTC. Amino acids: CASSEASGRLGNEQFF.

The rearrangement uses TRBV6-5 and TRBJ1-3; the D gene is possibly TRBD1 (6 bases). The CDR3 contains 15 residues. Germline V lookup: CDR1 MNHEY, CDR2 SVGAGI. The germline V and J ends were trimmed by 5 bases and 6 bases, with 17 bases remaining between them. CDR3 nucleotide sequence: TGTGCCAGCAGTAGCCAGGGGCTCGATGAAAACACCATATATTTT. It codes for CASSSQGLDENTIYF.

This rearrangement joins TRBV27 to TRBJ2-1, with TRBD1 matching over 12 bases. This CDR3 has 20 amino acids. In germline, CDR1 is MNHEY, CDR2 SMNVEV (reference sequence). V was clipped by 7 bases and J by 8 bases; unmatched bases: 24. Here the CDR3 reads CASTRGRAIGGQGARDEQFF. The CDR3, as DNA: TGTGCCAGCACCCGCGGCCGAGCGATAGGGGGACAGGGGGCACGAGATGAGCAGTTCTTC.

The genes are TRBV19 and TRBJ1-5; D is unclear. This CDR3 is 13 amino acids long. Germline CDR1 and CDR2: LNHDA and SQIVND (reference sequence). V shed 4 bases and J shed 9 bases, with 13 bases lying between them. This chain's CDR3 is CASSTPWEMPQHF. CDR3 sequence (DNA): TGTGCCAGTAGTACCCCCTGGGAGATGCCCCAGCATTTT.

The chain is built from TRBV6-2 or TRBV6-3 and TRBJ2-5, with 10 bases that match TRBD2. The germline V gene encodes CDR1 MNHEY and CDR2 SVGEGT. V lost 6 bases, J lost 2 bases, and 12 bases stayed unmatched. The CDR3 is 17 amino acids. CDR3 sequence reads: CASRPFASGSNQETQYF. The DNA of the CDR3 is TGTGCCAGCAGACCTTTCGCTAGCGGGAGCAATCAAGAGACCCAGTACTTC.

The V call is TRBV6-6, the J call TRBJ2-7; 11 nucleotides agree with TRBD2. Unmatched junction bases numbered 0, after V lost 2 bases and J lost 6 bases. CDR3 length: 13 amino acids. Looked up from germline, CDR1 is MNHNY and CDR2 is SVGAGI (reference sequence). DNA for the CDR3: TGTGCCAGCAGTTACACTAGCGGGAGCGAGCAGTACTTC. Translation: CASSYTSGSEQYF.

This clone has just one count. This chain links TRBV18 with TRBJ2-3, with TRBD1 as a possible D gene (5 bases). Trimming pared 3 bases from V and 2 bases from J, leaving 9 bases between. Per the germline V gene, CDR1 is KGHSH and CDR2 is LQKENI. The CDR3 runs 14 residues. The CDR3 nucleotides are TGTGCCAGCTCACCCGACAGCTTCACAGATACGCAGTATTTT. Its translation is CASSPDSFTDTQYF. Based on the CDR3 plus reference TRBV18 and TRBJ2-3, the full variable domain is NAGVMQNPRHLVRRRGQEARLRCSPMKGHSHVYWYRQLPEEGLKFMVYLQKENIIDESGMPKERFSAEFPKEGPSILRIQQVVRGDSAAYFCASSPDSFTDTQYFGPGTRLTVL.

The chain combines TRBV5-4 with TRBJ2-7, with 12 positions matching TRBD1. The CDR3 length is 14 residues. The V gene end was trimmed by 4 bases and the J gene end by 7 bases; junction bases not matched to a gene: 6. In germline, CDR1 is SGHNT, CDR2 YYREEE (reference sequence). CDR3 sequence: CASSSRDRGQEQYF. The CDR3 nucleotides read TGTGCCAGCAGCAGCCGGGACAGGGGGCAGGAGCAGTACTTC.

The V call is TRBV3-1 (or the pseudogene TRBV3-2), the J call TRBJ1-6; TRBD1 matches 8 bases. The CDR3 covers 13 residues. Germline CDR1 LGHDT, CDR2 YNNKEL (reference sequence). The trim removed 5 bases at V and 10 bases at J, leaving 4 bases unmatched. CDR3 protein: CASSLDRDSPLHF. The CDR3 DNA reads as TGTGCCAGCAGCTTGGACAGGGACTCACCCCTCCACTTT.

The rearrangement joins TRBV7-3 to TRBJ2-3; possible D gene TRBD2, 5 bases. The CDR3 has 13 amino acids. V was pared by 6 bases and J by 6 bases, with 13 bases between. Germline V gene sequence: CDR1 SGHTA, CDR2 FQGTGA. Here the CDR3 DNA reads TGTGCCAGCAGTAGCGCCCGGTTGGATACGCAGTATTTT. Translated: CASSSARLDTQYF.

The chain employs TRBV18 and TRBJ2-1; 8 nucleotides match TRBD1. The germline gives CDR1 KGHSH, CDR2 LQKENI. The junction had 15 bases not matched to a gene; V was cut back by 3 bases and J by 8 bases. The CDR3 has 17 amino acids. The CDR3 nucleotides read TGTGCCAGCTCACCGTTGGGACAGGTACTGCAGTTGCATGAGCAGTTCTTC. Translating it yields CASSPLGQVLQLHEQFF.

The chain recombines TRBV11-2 with TRBJ1-2; D perhaps matches TRBD1 (6 bases). V lost 5 bases to trimming and J lost 4 bases, with 11 bases between them. Germline assignment: CDR1 SGHAT and CDR2 FQNNGV. CDR3 length: 13 residues. DNA for the CDR3: TGTGCCAGCAGCCTAGGGGGGCTCTATGGCTACACCTTC. This sequence encodes CASSLGGLYGYTF.

The CDR3 loop reads CATRGGGREKIQETQYF. The CDR3 DNA is TGTGCCACTCGTGGGGGCGGGAGGGAAAAAATACAAGAGACCCAGTACTTC. The gene calls are TRBV24-1 and TRBJ2-5, with 9 bases fitting TRBD2. The CDR3 consists of 17 residues. Unmatched junction bases numbered 16, after V lost 10 bases and J lost 2 bases. Germline lookup yields CDR1 KGHDR and CDR2 SFDVKD.

The chain links TRBV5-4 to TRBJ1-1, with TRBD1 matching over 9 bases. V was clipped by 3 bases and J by 5 bases; unmatched bases: 8. Germline CDR1 SGHNT, CDR2 YYREEE (reference sequence). The CDR3 spans 15 residues. The CDR3 bases are TGTGCCAGCAGCTCCCGGACAGGGGATGGTACTGAAGCTTTCTTT. It is translated as CASSSRTGDGTEAFF.

This clone was observed a handful of times. The chain carries TRBV10-3 and TRBJ2-1; tentative D call: TRBD1 (6 bases). The CDR3 contains 17 residues. V was trimmed by 0 bases and J by 0 bases, leaving 12 bases between them. The germline V gene encodes CDR1 ENHRY and CDR2 SYGVKD. CDR3 protein: CAISESGTKSSYNEQFF. The CDR3 DNA reads as TGTGCCATCAGTGAGTCAGGGACAAAAAGCTCCTACAATGAGCAGTTCTTC.

The CDR3 region has the DNA TGTGCCAGCAGTGATTACAGGGCCGAGACCCAGTACTTC. It codes for CASSDYRAETQYF. V usage is TRBV25-1 and J usage is TRBJ2-5; a weak D match, TRBD1 (6 bases). Germline V gene data show CDR1 as MGHDK and CDR2 as SYGVNS. The CDR3 runs to 13 residues. The V gene lost 3 bases and the J gene lost 5 bases, with 10 bases spanning the gap.

The rearrangement links TRBV5-1 to TRBJ2-1; TRBD2 matches at 9 bases. Germline-derived CDR1 and CDR2 are SGHRS and YFSETQ. The CDR3 is 15 amino acids. V dropped 9 bases and J dropped 7; count of bases not matched to a gene: 14. CDR3 in DNA: TGCGCCAACTCGTTGGGGCTAGCGGGACTGAATGAGCAGTTCTTC. Its protein product is CANSLGLAGLNEQFF.

The rearrangement uses TRBV6-1 and TRBJ2-1; no definite D call. Trimming took 3 bases from V and 1 from J, leaving 7 bases between them. CDR3 length equals 14 residues. Germline assignment: CDR1 MNHNS and CDR2 SASEGT. CDR3 in amino acids: CASSEFHSYNEQFF. DNA of the CDR3: TGTGCCAGCAGTGAGTTCCATTCCTACAATGAGCAGTTCTTC.

The rearrangement links TRBV11-2 to TRBJ1-3, with D perhaps TRBD1 (5 bases). In germline, CDR1 is SGHAT, CDR2 FQNNGV. V gave up 6 bases and J gave up 0 bases, with 9 bases separating them. The CDR3 is 14 amino acids. CDR3 DNA sequence: TGTGCCAGCAGGCCACAGGTCTCTGGAAACACCATATATTTT. Amino acid sequence: CASRPQVSGNTIYF.

The rearrangement uses TRBV5-1 and TRBJ2-1; 11 bases are a match to TRBD2. With V trimmed by 4 bases and J by 0 bases, 9 bases remained unmatched. The CDR3 contains 18 residues. Germline CDR1 reads SGHRS; CDR2 reads YFSETQ. The CDR3 loop is CASSPLTSGTSSYNEQFF. The CDR3 region has the DNA TGCGCCAGCAGCCCCTTGACTAGCGGGACAAGCTCCTACAATGAGCAGTTCTTC.

The chain is built from TRBV27 and TRBJ1-4; tentative D call: TRBD1 (6 bases). Germline V gives CDR1 MNHEY, CDR2 SMNVEV (reference sequence). V lost 9 bases and J 7 bases, leaving 18 bases between the germline ends. This CDR3 is built from 14 residues. The chain's CDR3 is CASARTEASEKLFF. CDR3 DNA sequence: TGTGCCAGTGCACGGACAGAGGCAAGTGAAAAACTGTTTTTT.

The genes are TRBV7-9 and TRBJ2-2; 7 bases map to TRBD2. V was pared by 4 bases and J by 6 bases, with 8 bases of the junction left unmatched. Per germline, CDR1 SEHNR and CDR2 FQNEAQ (reference sequence). The CDR3 consists of 15 residues. The CDR3 DNA reads TGTGCCAGCAGCTCCGGGGGGTTTTTCGCCGGGGAGCTGTTTTTT. It encodes CASSSGGFFAGELFF.

V gene TRBV7-9 combines with J gene TRBJ1-4; D call uncertain. The CDR3 is 16 residues long. Trimming took 5 bases from V and 5 from J, leaving 18 bases between them. Germline CDR1 is SEHNR and CDR2 is FQNEAQ (reference sequence). CDR3 region: CASSAIMGGLNEKLFF. CDR3 in DNA: TGTGCCAGCAGCGCGATAATGGGAGGCCTGAATGAAAAACTGTTTTTT.

The chain recombines TRBV19 with TRBJ1-2; possibly TRBD1 for D (6 bases). The V gene lost 5 bases and the J gene lost 8 bases, with 21 bases spanning the gap. Germline loops: CDR1 LNHDA, CDR2 SQIVND (reference sequence). The CDR3 is made up of 15 amino acids. CDR3 DNA: TGTGCCAGTAGTTTTCCAACAGGGCCCACATCCGGCTACACCTTC. This sequence encodes CASSFPTGPTSGYTF.

This chain links TRBV6-5 with TRBJ1-1; D is perhaps TRBD1 (6 bases). Germline V lookup: CDR1 MNHEY, CDR2 SVGAGI. The CDR3 contains 14 residues. Trimming removed 2 bases at V and 2 bases at J, with 9 bases between. The CDR3 protein is CASSYRDINTEAFF. As DNA, the CDR3 is TGTGCCAGCAGTTACCGGGACATAAACACTGAAGCTTTCTTT.

The chain has TRBV5-1 and TRBJ1-4; no clear D. V gave up 0 bases and J gave up 3 bases, with 6 bases separating them. This CDR3 comprises 14 residues. The germline gives CDR1 SGHRS, CDR2 YFSETQ. The CDR3 nucleotides read TGCGCCAGCAGCTTGGACCAGGCTAATGAAAAACTGTTTTTT. Protein: CASSLDQANEKLFF.

The chain recombines TRBV28 with TRBJ1-5; the D gene is possibly TRBD1 (5 bases). This CDR3 region has 15 residues. With 3 bases removed from V and 4 bases from J, the gap between germline ends came to 13 bases. Germline V gene sequence: CDR1 MDHEN, CDR2 SYDVKM. The CDR3 sequence: CASSFLPGTNQPQHF. CDR3 coding DNA: TGTGCCAGCAGTTTCCTTCCAGGGACTAATCAGCCCCAGCATTTT.